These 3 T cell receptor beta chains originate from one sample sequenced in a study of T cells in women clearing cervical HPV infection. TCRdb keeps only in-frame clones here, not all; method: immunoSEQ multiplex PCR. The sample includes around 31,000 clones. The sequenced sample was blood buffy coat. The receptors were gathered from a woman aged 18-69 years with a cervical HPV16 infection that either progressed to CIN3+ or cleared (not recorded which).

CDR3 residues: CSAADAGGNEQFF. The sequenced part of the CDR3 DNA is TGCAGTGCCGCAGACGCCGGAGGGAATGAG. V is TRBV20-1 and J is TRBJ2-1, with D tentatively TRBD2 (6 bases). Read sequence stops 3 residues before the CDR3 end, and the germline J gene provides the missing end. The CDR3 runs to 13 residues. V was pared by 6 bases and J by 7 bases, with 16 bases between. Germline loops: CDR1 DFQATT, CDR2 SNEGSKA (reference sequence).

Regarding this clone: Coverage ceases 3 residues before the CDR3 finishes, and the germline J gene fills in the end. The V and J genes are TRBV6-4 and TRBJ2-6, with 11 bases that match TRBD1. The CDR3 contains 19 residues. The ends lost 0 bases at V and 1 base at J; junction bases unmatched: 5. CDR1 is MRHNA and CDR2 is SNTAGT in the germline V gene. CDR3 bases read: TGTGCCAGCAGTGACTCGTCTGGGACAGGGGGTTCTGGGGCCAACGTC. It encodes CASSDSSGTGGSGANV. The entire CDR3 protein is CASSDSSGTGGSGANVLTF.

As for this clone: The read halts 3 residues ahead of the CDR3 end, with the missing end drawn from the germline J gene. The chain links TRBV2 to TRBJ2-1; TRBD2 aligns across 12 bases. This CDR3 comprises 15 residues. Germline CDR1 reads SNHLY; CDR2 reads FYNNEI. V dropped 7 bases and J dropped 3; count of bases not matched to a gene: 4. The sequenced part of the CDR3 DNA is TGTGCCAGCAAGCTACTAGCGGGAGGCTACAATGAG. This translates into CASKLLAGGYNE. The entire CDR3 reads CASKLLAGGYNEQFF.